Here is one T cell receptor beta chain with its context. Its specificity is unknown. These data come from a study of siplizumab effects on memory and regulatory T cells. This CDR3 is 17 amino acids long. Trimming cost V 0 bases and J 5 bases; bases outside gene matches: 10. Germline CDR1 reads LNHNV; CDR2 reads YYDKDF (reference sequence). Coculturing of the mixed lymphocyte reaction cells was performed at 37°C for more than five days. The table came from immunoSEQ multiplex PCR; TCRdb's copy has only in-frame clones and leaves some out. The sample has around 3,300 clones, around 57% seen once. Material for sequencing was CFSE-low (dividing) CD8+ T cells sorted from an allogeneic mixed lymphocyte reaction. The TCR originated in a human donor in good health; the cells came from an allogeneic mixed lymphocyte reaction. Some clones in this sample may be carry-over from other donors' samples. The chain is built from TRBV15 and TRBJ1-5; TRBD1 matches at 7 bases. CDR3 in DNA: TGTGCCACCAGCAGAGATTCCCGGACAGGAGGCGATCAGCCCCAGCATTTT. Translated, it gives CATSRDSRTGGDQPQHF. Full variable domain (rest looked up from reference TRBV15 and TRBJ1-5): DAMVIQNPRYQVTQFGKPVTLSCSQTLNHNVMYWYQQKSSQAPKLLFHYYDKDFNNEADTPDNFQSRRPNTSFCFLDIRSPGLGDTAMYLCATSRDSRTGGDQPQHFGDGTRLSIL.